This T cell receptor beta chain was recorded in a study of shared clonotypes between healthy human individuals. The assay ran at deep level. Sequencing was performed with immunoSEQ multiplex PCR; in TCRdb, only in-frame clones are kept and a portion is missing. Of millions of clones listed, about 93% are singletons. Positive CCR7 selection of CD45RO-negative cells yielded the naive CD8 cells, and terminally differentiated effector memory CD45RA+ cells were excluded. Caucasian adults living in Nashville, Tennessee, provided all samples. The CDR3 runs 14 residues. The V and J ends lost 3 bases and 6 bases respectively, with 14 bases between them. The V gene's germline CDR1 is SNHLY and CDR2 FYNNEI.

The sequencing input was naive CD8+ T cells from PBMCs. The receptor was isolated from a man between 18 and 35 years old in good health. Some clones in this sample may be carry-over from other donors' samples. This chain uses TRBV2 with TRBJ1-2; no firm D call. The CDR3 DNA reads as TGTGCCAGCAGTGAGACCCAGCAACGGGATGGCTACACCTTC. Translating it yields CASSETQQRDGYTF.